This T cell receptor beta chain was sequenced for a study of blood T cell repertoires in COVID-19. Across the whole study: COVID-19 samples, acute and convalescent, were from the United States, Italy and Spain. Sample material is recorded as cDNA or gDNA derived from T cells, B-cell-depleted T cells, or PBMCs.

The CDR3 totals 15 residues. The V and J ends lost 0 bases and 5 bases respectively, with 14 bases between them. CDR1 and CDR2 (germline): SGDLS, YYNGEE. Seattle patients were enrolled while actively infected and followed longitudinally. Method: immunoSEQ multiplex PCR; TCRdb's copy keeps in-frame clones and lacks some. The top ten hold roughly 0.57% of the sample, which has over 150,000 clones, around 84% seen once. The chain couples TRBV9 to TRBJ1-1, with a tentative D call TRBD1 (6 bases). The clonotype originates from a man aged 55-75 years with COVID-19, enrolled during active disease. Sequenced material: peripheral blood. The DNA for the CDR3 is TGTGCCAGCAGCGTAGGTCAGGGGAGGGTAACTGAAGCTTTCTTT. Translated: CASSVGQGRVTEAFF.